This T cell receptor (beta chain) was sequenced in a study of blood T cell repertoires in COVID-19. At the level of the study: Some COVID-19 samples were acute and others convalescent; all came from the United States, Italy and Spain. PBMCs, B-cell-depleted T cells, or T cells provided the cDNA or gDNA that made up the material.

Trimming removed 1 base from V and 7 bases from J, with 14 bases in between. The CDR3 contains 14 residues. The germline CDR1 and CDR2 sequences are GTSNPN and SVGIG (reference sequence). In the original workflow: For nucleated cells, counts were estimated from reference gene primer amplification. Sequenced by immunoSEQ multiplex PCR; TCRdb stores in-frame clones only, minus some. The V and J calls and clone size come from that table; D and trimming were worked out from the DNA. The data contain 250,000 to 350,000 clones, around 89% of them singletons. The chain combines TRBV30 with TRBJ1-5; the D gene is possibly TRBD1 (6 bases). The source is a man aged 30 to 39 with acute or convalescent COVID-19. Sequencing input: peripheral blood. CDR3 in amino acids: CAWSGQGTGQPQHF. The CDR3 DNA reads TGTGCCTGGAGTGGCCAGGGGACCGGGCAGCCCCAGCATTTT.